Listed here are 28 T cell receptor beta chains from one sample, sequenced in a study of technical replicates of blood from several donors. Profiling relied on immunoSEQ multiplex PCR, and the TCRdb table lists in-frame clones only, not all of them. The sample includes roughly 90,000 clones, almost 97% seen only once; the top ten take about 0.34%. Sequences were obtained from T cells isolated from PBMCs. The receptors come from a human donor in good health.

This sequence joins TRBV2 and TRBJ1-2; D call uncertain. Trimming took 2 bases from V and 0 from J, leaving 13 bases between them. The CDR3 runs 16 residues. Looked up from germline, CDR1 is SNHLY and CDR2 is FYNNEI. In DNA, the CDR3 is TGTGCCAGCAGTGAAATTCGGAGGGCAGCTAACTATGGCTACACCTTC. This translates into CASSEIRRAANYGYTF.

V and J are TRBV5-1 and TRBJ2-5; the D gene is possibly TRBD2 (5 bases). Trimming removed 1 base at V and 3 bases at J, with 10 bases between. Germline V gene data show CDR1 as SGHRS and CDR2 as YFSETQ. CDR3 length: 14 amino acids. In nucleotides, the CDR3 is TGCGCCAGCAGCTTGCCCGGGAAAAAAGAGACCCAGTACTTC. As protein: CASSLPGKKETQYF.

As for this clone: The junction does not match germline at one end; this may be a read error. The chain joins TRBV27 to TRBJ2-7; TRBD2 matches 9 bases. The CDR3 is 13 amino acids. Germline values: CDR1 MNHEY, CDR2 SMNVEV (reference sequence). CDR3: CASSLLGFQGLAF. Written as DNA, the CDR3 is TGTGCCAGCAGTTTACTGGGATTTCAGGGACTAGCATTC.

CDR3 sequence: CASSSLVVSLEQYF. DNA of the CDR3: TGTGCCAGCAGCTCTCTGGTGGTATCACTAGAGCAGTACTTC. The chain carries TRBV7-2 and TRBJ2-7, with D unclear. There are 14 residues in the CDR3. Germline CDR1 SGHTA, CDR2 FQGNSA. V was cut by 4 bases and J by 7 bases, with 17 bases left in between.

V gene TRBV5-6 combines with J gene TRBJ2-1; D is unresolved. The CDR3 extends over 11 amino acids. Trimming removed 5 bases from V and 9 bases from J, with 9 bases in between. Per the germline V gene, CDR1 is SGHDT and CDR2 is YYEEEE. The CDR3 is CASSFLSEQFF. CDR3 sequence (DNA): TGTGCCAGCAGTTTCCTCAGTGAGCAGTTCTTC.

The CDR3 coding sequence is TGTGCCAGCTCGCCGGGACAGGGCTTCGATACGCAGTATTTT. Protein sequence: CASSPGQGFDTQYF. The V gene is TRBV18, the J gene TRBJ2-3; 9 nucleotides agree with TRBD1. The V and J ends lost 6 bases and 6 bases, in that order; junction bases with no gene match: 7. The germline V gene has CDR1 KGHSH and CDR2 LQKENI. This CDR3 is built from 14 residues.

The chain couples TRBV27 to TRBJ2-3; the match to TRBD2 covers 7 bases. This CDR3 comprises 12 residues. Germline V gene data show CDR1 as MNHEY and CDR2 as SMNVEV (reference sequence). V was pared by 6 bases and J by 14 bases, with 11 bases of the junction left unmatched. CDR3 protein: CASSPFGREAYF. The CDR3 DNA reads TGTGCCAGCAGCCCTTTTGGGAGGGAAGCGTATTTT.

This chain joins TRBV7-8 and TRBJ1-5; perhaps TRBD1 as D (5 bases). Trimming left V 3 bases short and J 5 bases short, with 11 bases between. The germline V gene has CDR1 SGHVS and CDR2 FQNEAQ. The CDR3 is made up of 14 amino acids. CDR3 loop: CASSLGGEHQPQHF. The CDR3 coding sequence is TGTGCCAGCAGCTTGGGGGGGGAACATCAGCCCCAGCATTTT.

The V and J genes are TRBV7-6 and TRBJ2-2; a possible D gene is TRBD2 (6 bases). This CDR3 is 18 amino acids long. Looked up from germline, CDR1 is SGHVS and CDR2 is FNYEAQ. V was pared by 5 bases and J by 0 bases, with 19 bases between. The CDR3 loop reads CASSPWEDEIANTGELFF. CDR3 DNA: TGTGCCAGCAGCCCGTGGGAGGACGAAATTGCGAACACCGGGGAGCTGTTTTTT.

This rearrangement joins TRBV11-2 to TRBJ2-1; a weak D match, TRBD1 (6 bases). CDR1 SGHAT and CDR2 FQNNGV come from the germline V gene. The ends were cut back, 5 bases at V and 3 bases at J, with 11 bases in the middle. The CDR3 has 14 amino acids. CDR3 in amino acids: CASSPRDNYNEQFF. The CDR3 DNA is TGTGCCAGCAGCCCCCGGGACAACTACAATGAGCAGTTCTTC.

This sequence joins TRBV28 and TRBJ2-5; 8 nucleotides match TRBD2. The CDR3 sequence is 12 residues long. J gave up 9 bases and V 5 bases, and 5 bases lay outside the gene matches. Germline CDR1 and CDR2: MDHEN and SYDVKM. The CDR3 here is CASSQGLGAQYF. CDR3 coding DNA: TGTGCCAGCAGTCAGGGACTAGGGGCCCAGTACTTC.

The chain is built from TRBV28 and TRBJ1-5, with a tentative D call TRBD1 (6 bases). CDR1 is MDHEN and CDR2 is SYDVKM in the germline V gene. V dropped 6 bases and J dropped 2 bases, with 11 bases sitting between them. The CDR3 has 14 amino acids. The CDR3 DNA reads as TGTGCCAGCAGCTTCCCAGGGGGCAATCAGCCCCAGCATTTT. Encoded protein: CASSFPGGNQPQHF.

V and J are TRBV4-1 and TRBJ2-7; tentative D call: TRBD1 (5 bases). CDR1 MGHRA and CDR2 YSYEKL come from the germline V gene. The CDR3 is 11 amino acids. Trimming removed 3 bases from V and 5 bases from J, with 5 bases in between. Here the CDR3 DNA reads TGCGCCAGCAGCCAGGGGCACGAGCAGTACTTC. This translates into CASSQGHEQYF.

The gene calls are TRBV19 and TRBJ2-1; a weak D match, TRBD1 (6 bases). The CDR3 runs 15 residues. Germline V gives CDR1 LNHDA, CDR2 SQIVND (reference sequence). V shed 5 bases and J shed 6 bases, with 17 bases lying between them. CDR3 sequence (DNA): TGTGCCAGTAGTGTCGGCAGGGGTCGGTCCAATGAGCAGTTCTTC. This sequence encodes CASSVGRGRSNEQFF. The whole variable domain, filled in from reference TRBV19 and TRBJ2-1, reads DGGITQSPKYLFRKEGQNVTLSCEQNLNHDAMYWYRQDPGQGLRLIYYSQIVNDFQKGDIAEGYSVSREKKESFPLTVTSAQKNPTAFYLCASSVGRGRSNEQFFGPGTRLTVL.

J is TRBJ2-7 and V is TRBV28, with a tentative D call TRBD1 (6 bases). The CDR3 extends over 12 amino acids. Looked up from germline, CDR1 is MDHEN and CDR2 is SYDVKM. The V and J ends lost 5 bases and 5 bases respectively, with 10 bases between them. CDR3 loop: CASSTDRNEQYF. DNA of the CDR3: TGTGCCAGCAGTACTGACAGGAACGAGCAGTACTTC. Looking up the rest from reference TRBV28 and TRBJ2-7 gives the full variable domain: DVKVTQSSRYLVKRTGEKVFLECVQDMDHENMFWYRQDPGLGLRLIYFSYDVKMKEKGDIPEGYSVSREKKERFSLILESASTNQTSMYLCASSTDRNEQYFGPGTRLTVT.

The chain has TRBV19 and TRBJ2-7, with 9 bases identical to TRBD1. After removal of 8 bases from V and 2 bases from J, the junction contained 7 bases not matched to a gene. The CDR3 loop spans 14 amino acids. Looked up from germline, CDR1 is LNHDA and CDR2 is SQIVND (reference sequence). CDR3 nucleotides: TGTGCCAGTCGAGTTGGACAGGGGCCCTACGAGCAGTACTTC. It codes for CASRVGQGPYEQYF.

The chain is built from TRBV6-1 and TRBJ1-1; weak D call: TRBD1 (6 bases). The germline CDR1 and CDR2 sequences are MNHNS and SASEGT. V gave up 2 bases and J gave up 7 bases, with 17 bases separating them. CDR3 length: 15 residues. The CDR3 bases are TGTGCCAGCAGTGAACCCGGCCCAGGGGCCCGTGAAGCTTTCTTT. This sequence encodes CASSEPGPGAREAFF.

This clone was recorded only once. The rearrangement links TRBV7-2 to TRBJ1-1; D perhaps matches TRBD1 (6 bases). V was shortened by 3 bases and J by 5 bases, with 13 bases between the two germline ends. CDR3 length equals 14 residues. Germline V lookup: CDR1 SGHTA, CDR2 FQGNSA. The CDR3 DNA reads TGTGCCAGCAGCTTGGAGGCAGGGGTAACTGAAGCTTTCTTT. It specifies CASSLEAGVTEAFF.

The chain combines TRBV10-2 with TRBJ1-1; maybe TRBD1 (6 bases). With 1 base removed from V and 1 base from J, the gap between germline ends came to 13 bases. Looked up from germline, CDR1 is WSHSY and CDR2 is SAAADI. This CDR3 comprises 16 residues. CDR3 in amino acids: CASSEYLGARNTEAFF. The CDR3 DNA reads as TGCGCCAGCAGTGAGTACCTGGGGGCTAGGAACACTGAAGCTTTCTTT.

Note on this clone: In the same sample, other DNA sequences code for this CDR3. The chain employs TRBV5-1 and TRBJ2-2; D ambiguous. Trimming removed 0 bases at V and 0 bases at J, with 6 bases between. The CDR3 runs 15 residues. Germline V CDR1 and CDR2: SGHRS, YFSETQ. The CDR3 sequence is CASSLGGANTGELFF. The CDR3, as DNA: TGCGCCAGCAGCTTGGGAGGAGCGAACACCGGGGAGCTGTTTTTT.

The V gene is TRBV2, the J gene TRBJ2-5; 8 nucleotides agree with TRBD1. Germline CDR1 and CDR2: SNHLY and FYNNEI. With 5 bases clipped from V and 4 bases from J, the junction kept 15 bases outside the gene matches. The length of the CDR3 is 17 residues. CDR3 in amino acids: CASSLLLPGGSGETQYF. The CDR3, as DNA: TGTGCCAGCAGTCTACTCCTTCCAGGGGGCTCTGGAGAGACCCAGTACTTC.

V usage is TRBV18 and J usage is TRBJ2-7, with D possibly being TRBD2 (5 bases). V lost 6 bases to trimming and J lost 3 bases, with 18 bases between them. This CDR3 is built from 15 residues. CDR1 and CDR2 from the germline V gene are KGHSH and LQKENI. The CDR3 coding sequence is TGTGCCAGCTCCCAACCACGGGGAACCCTCTACGAGCAGTACTTC. Its translation is CASSQPRGTLYEQYF.

This clone has only a few counts. The genes are TRBV7-9 and TRBJ1-1; possibly TRBD1 for D (6 bases). Trimming removed 0 bases from V and 4 bases from J, with 12 bases in between. Germline CDR1 reads SEHNR; CDR2 reads FQNEAQ (reference sequence). The CDR3 length is 15 residues. The CDR3 nucleotides read TGTGCCAGCAGCTTAGCGGGGGGGCATGGCACTGAAGCTTTCTTT. Protein sequence: CASSLAGGHGTEAFF.

The chain employs TRBV10-3 and TRBJ1-1; D remains unclear. Trimming removed 2 bases at V and 0 bases at J, with 10 bases between. The CDR3 extends over 15 amino acids. The germline V gene has CDR1 ENHRY and CDR2 SYGVKD. For the CDR3, the DNA is TGTGCCATCAGTGAGGGCAGATCCATGAACACTGAAGCTTTCTTT. This sequence encodes CAISEGRSMNTEAFF.

This rearrangement joins TRBV5-1 to TRBJ2-3; 7 bases are shared with TRBD1. With 2 bases clipped from V and 2 bases from J, the junction kept 2 bases outside the gene matches. Germline V gives CDR1 SGHRS, CDR2 YFSETQ. CDR3 length: 14 residues. CDR3 region: CASSLTGATDTQYF. The CDR3 DNA follows: TGCGCCAGCAGCTTAACAGGGGCCACAGATACGCAGTATTTT. The full variable domain, with the rest looked up from reference TRBV5-1 and TRBJ2-3, is KAGVTQTPRYLIKTRGQQVTLSCSPISGHRSVSWYQQTPGQGLQFLFEYFSETQRNKGNFPGRFSGRQFSNSRSEMNVSTLELGDSALYLCASSLTGATDTQYFGPGTRLTVL.

The V call is TRBV7-3, the J call TRBJ2-3, with 10 positions matching TRBD2. CDR1 and CDR2 (germline): SGHTA, FQGTGA. V gave up 3 bases and J gave up 2 bases; unmatched junction bases: 5. This CDR3 comprises 16 residues. The CDR3 reads CASSFILAGDTDTQYF. The CDR3 DNA reads TGTGCCAGCAGCTTTATTCTAGCGGGAGACACAGATACGCAGTATTTT.

The chain employs TRBV10-3 and TRBJ2-1, with 10 bases fitting TRBD2. CDR1 and CDR2 (germline): ENHRY, SYGVKD. This CDR3 region has 15 residues. Trimming at V came to 6 bases and at J to 6 bases, leaving 8 bases not matched to a gene. The CDR3 sequence: CAIRLTGLATNEQFF. The CDR3 DNA reads as TGTGCCATCAGATTAACGGGACTAGCGACCAATGAGCAGTTCTTC.

The chain links TRBV11-2 to TRBJ2-5, with 7 bases aligning to TRBD1. This CDR3 comprises 13 residues. Trimming removed 5 bases from V and 6 bases from J; junction bases left unmatched: 6. CDR1 is SGHAT, CDR2 FQNNGV, per germline. The CDR3 reads CASSPTGEQTQYF. The CDR3 region has the DNA TGTGCCAGCAGCCCAACAGGGGAACAGACCCAGTACTTC.